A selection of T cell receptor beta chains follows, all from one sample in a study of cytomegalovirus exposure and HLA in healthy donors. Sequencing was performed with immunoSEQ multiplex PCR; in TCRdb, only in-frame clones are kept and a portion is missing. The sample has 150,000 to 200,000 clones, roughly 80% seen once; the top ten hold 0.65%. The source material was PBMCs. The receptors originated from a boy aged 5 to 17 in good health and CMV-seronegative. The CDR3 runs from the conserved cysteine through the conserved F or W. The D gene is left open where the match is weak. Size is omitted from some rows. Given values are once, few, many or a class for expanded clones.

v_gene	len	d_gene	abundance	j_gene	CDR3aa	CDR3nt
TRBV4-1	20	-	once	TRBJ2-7	CASSQEGGVSGEDSSYEQYF	TGCGCCAGCAGCCAAGAGGGGGGGGTTAGCGGAGAGGACAGCTCCTACGAGCAGTACTTC
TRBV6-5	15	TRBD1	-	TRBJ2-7	CASSPGTGDSYEQYF	TGTGCCAGCAGTCCCGGGACAGGCGATTCCTACGAGCAGTACTTC
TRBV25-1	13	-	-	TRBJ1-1	CASKWQGNTEAFF	TGTGCCAGCAAATGGCAGGGGAACACTGAAGCTTTCTTT
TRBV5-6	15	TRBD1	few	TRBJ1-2	CASSPETGSNYGYTF	TGTGCCAGCAGCCCAGAGACAGGGTCCAACTATGGCTACACCTTC
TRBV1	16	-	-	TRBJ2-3	CTSSQGRDNNTDTQYF	TGCACCAGCAGCCAAGGCAGGGACAATAACACAGATACGCAGTATTTT
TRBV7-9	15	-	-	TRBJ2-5	CASSTPDGGGETQYF	TGTGCCAGCAGTACTCCGGACGGGGGTGGAGAGACCCAGTACTTC
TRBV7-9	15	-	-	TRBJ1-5	CASSSADTGNQPQHF	TGTGCCAGCAGCTCCGCAGATACAGGGAATCAGCCCCAGCATTTT
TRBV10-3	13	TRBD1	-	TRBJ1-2	CAISPGTGYGYTF	TGTGCCATCAGTCCCGGGACAGGCTATGGCTACACCTTC
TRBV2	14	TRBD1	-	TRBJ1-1	CASRDREWGTEAFF	TGTGCCAGCAGGGACAGGGAATGGGGGACTGAAGCTTTCTTT
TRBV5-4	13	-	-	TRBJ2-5	CASSLIQQETQYF	TGTGCCAGCAGCTTGATCCAGCAAGAGACCCAGTACTTC
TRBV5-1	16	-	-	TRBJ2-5	CASSLEGLTGRETQYF	TGCGCCAGCAGCTTGGAGGGACTCACGGGGAGGGAGACCCAGTACTTC
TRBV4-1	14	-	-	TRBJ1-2	CASSRPLANYGYTF	TGCGCCAGCAGCCGGCCGCTTGCTAACTATGGCTACACCTTC
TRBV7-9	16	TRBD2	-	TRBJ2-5	CASSRRLAGGKETQYF	TGTGCCAGCAGCCGCAGACTAGCGGGGGGTAAAGAGACCCAGTACTTC
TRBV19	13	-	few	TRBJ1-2	CASSSRQGYGYTF	TGTGCCAGTAGTTCGCGCCAGGGCTATGGCTACACCTTC
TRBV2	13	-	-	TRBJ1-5	CASSLRGTKPQHF	TGTGCCAGCAGCCTACGGGGAACCAAGCCCCAGCATTTT
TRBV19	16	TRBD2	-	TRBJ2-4	CASSAGLAGAKNIQYF	TGTGCCAGTAGTGCGGGACTAGCGGGAGCCAAAAACATTCAGTACTTC
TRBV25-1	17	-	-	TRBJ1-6	CASRRGGTSSYNSPLHF	TGTGCCAGCAGGAGAGGAGGGACGAGCTCCTATAATTCACCCCTCCACTTT
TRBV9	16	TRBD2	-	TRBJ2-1	CASSAYGGLASNEQFF	TGTGCCAGCAGCGCGTACGGGGGACTAGCTAGCAATGAGCAGTTCTTC
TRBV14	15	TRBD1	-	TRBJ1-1	CASSQARTGASEAFF	TGTGCCAGCAGCCAAGCCAGGACAGGAGCCAGTGAAGCTTTCTTT
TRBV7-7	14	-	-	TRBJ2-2	CASSLGRNTGELFF	TGTGCTAGCAGCTTAGGCAGGAACACCGGGGAGCTGTTTTTT
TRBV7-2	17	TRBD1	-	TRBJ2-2	CASSLDQGAIRTGELFF	TGTGCCAGCAGCTTAGATCAGGGGGCAATCCGCACCGGGGAGCTGTTTTTT
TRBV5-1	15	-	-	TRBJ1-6	CASSRKEDGDSPLHF	TGCGCCAGCAGCCGTAAGGAAGACGGGGATTCACCCCTCCACTTT
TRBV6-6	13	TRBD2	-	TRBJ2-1	CASSSRTRGEQFF	TGTGCCAGCAGTTCTAGGACTAGGGGAGAGCAGTTCTTC
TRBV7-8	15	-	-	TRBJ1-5	CASSQGLQAGQPQHF	TGTGCCAGCAGCCAGGGACTCCAAGCAGGACAGCCCCAGCATTTT
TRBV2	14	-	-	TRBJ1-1	CATERTALNTEAFF	TGTGCCACCGAGAGGACAGCCTTGAACACTGAAGCTTTCTTT
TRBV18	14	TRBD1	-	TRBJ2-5	CASSRGTGGETQYF	TGTGCCAGCTCACGCGGGACAGGGGGAGAGACCCAGTACTTC
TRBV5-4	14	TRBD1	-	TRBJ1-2	CASSSDRGRGGYTF	TGTGCCAGCAGCTCGGACAGGGGCCGGGGGGGCTACACCTTC
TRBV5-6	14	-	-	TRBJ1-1	CATSPVGGNTEAFF	TGTGCCACCTCCCCTGTGGGGGGGAACACTGAAGCTTTCTTT